The present TCR beta chain was sequenced within a study of T-cell reconstitution after alpha-beta-depleted transplantation in children. Study observations and caveats: After transplant, at about two months, alpha-beta T cells were reportedly derived from several hundred expanded graft clones. One year post-transplant, T-cell counts and diversity were largely derived from T cells produced anew.

In this sample, this clonotype turned up many times. The antigen remains undetermined. Unique molecular identifiers featured in how the TCRbeta library was prepared. A single record per CDR3 protein comes from TCRdb applying MiXCR to the PCR reads. The sample carries hundreds of thousands of distinct CDR3 sequences, around 12% recorded once. The CDR3 runs to 15 residues. Germline CDR1 and CDR2: MDHEN and SYDVKM. The V gene end was trimmed by 6 bases and the J gene end by 0 bases; junction bases not matched to a gene: 6. Sequenced material: PBMCs, taken before TCRalphabeta/CD19-depleted stem cell transplant. This clonotype originated in a girl under 10 years old with congenital amegakaryocytic thrombocytopenia, due to receive a stem cell transplant. This sequence joins TRBV28 and TRBJ2-7; 9 positions agree with TRBD1. CDR3 DNA sequence: TGTGCCAGCAGGCCGGACAGGGGCCTCTCCTACGAGCAGTACTTC. Its protein product is CASRPDRGLSYEQYF.